This TCR beta chain was sequenced for a study of blood T cell repertoires in COVID-19. The protocol was immunoSEQ multiplex PCR, while the TCRdb copy is restricted to in-frame clones and leaves out a portion. Of around 300,000 clones listed, about 88% were seen once; the top ten hold 2% to 2.5%. The V gene lost 0 bases and the J gene lost 0 bases, with 10 bases spanning the gap. Germline CDR1 reads SGHRS; CDR2 reads YFSETQ. There are 16 residues in the CDR3. The sequencing input was PBMCs or T cells enriched from blood (not recorded which). This TCR derives from a woman aged 55-70 years in a cohort exposed to, infected with or recovered from COVID-19 (not recorded which). V gene TRBV5-1 combines with J gene TRBJ1-5; D remains unclear. CDR3 DNA sequence: TGCGCCAGCAGCTTGGTTGCAGGTGATAGCAATCAGCCCCAGCATTTT. Its protein product is CASSLVAGDSNQPQHF. Together with reference TRBV5-1 and TRBJ1-5, the CDR3 gives the full variable domain: KAGVTQTPRYLIKTRGQQVTLSCSPISGHRSVSWYQQTPGQGLQFLFEYFSETQRNKGNFPGRFSGRQFSNSRSEMNVSTLELGDSALYLCASSLVAGDSNQPQHFGDGTRLSIL.